The clone carrying this T cell receptor (beta chain) was seen only a few times. Its antigen is not identified. CDR1 DFQATT and CDR2 SNEGSKA come from the germline V gene (reference sequence). The CDR3 extends over 14 amino acids. J gave up 7 bases and V 0 bases, and 1 base lay outside the gene matches. This specimen comes from a study of blood T cells in healthy people across ages. Study-level information: About one barcoded beta molecule was captured per two T cells (by template switching).

It was with a sample-barcoded 5' primer and a J-beta primer mix that a second PCR of roughly 7 to 11 cycles was run. TCRdb fed the 5' RACE reads into MiXCR, producing one record per CDR3 protein. The sample has about 1.5 million distinct CDR3 sequences; approximately 38% are singletons. The authors isolated at least 7 million PBMCs per sample. Study-wide points: Unsorted PBMC input precluded a conclusive naive versus antigen-experienced comparison.

The sequenced material came from blood. The chain is built from TRBV20-1 and TRBJ2-5; 14 positions agree with TRBD2. This receptor was obtained from a woman under 30 in good health. In DNA form, the CDR3 reads TGCAGTGCTAGAGAAGGGACTAGCGGGGGGACCCAGTACTTC. It specifies CSAREGTSGGTQYF.